Given below is one TCR beta chain in context. Its specificity is unknown. The investigators amplified TCR beta CDR3 regions from RNA transcripts. The HTBI primer set drove a first-round RT-PCR of the TCR CDR3. TCRdb re-called the multiplex PCR reads with MiXCR, one entry per CDR3 protein. Of around 450,000 distinct CDR3 sequences listed, approximately 15% are singletons. The sample originates from a study of T cells in Graves' hyperthyroidism and ophthalmopathy. Study details: Pretreatment peripheral blood was obtained at initial diagnosis.

Exclusion of a patient resulted from uncontrolled infection, other autoimmune disease, pregnancy or lactation. The study's findings and limits: In the blood, most expanded thyroid clonotypes above 0.001 appeared as well.

Sequenced material: blood. This TCR was sampled from a young woman with Graves' hyperthyroidism.

For the CDR3, the DNA is TGTGCCAGCAGCTCCGCGAGCACTGAAGCTTTCTTT. Protein: CASSSASTEAFF. V is TRBV7-9 and J is TRBJ1-1; no clear D gene. Germline assignment: CDR1 SEHNR and CDR2 FQNEAQ (reference sequence). Deletions cut 4 bases from V and 4 bases from J, with 7 bases between. The CDR3 is 12 amino acids.